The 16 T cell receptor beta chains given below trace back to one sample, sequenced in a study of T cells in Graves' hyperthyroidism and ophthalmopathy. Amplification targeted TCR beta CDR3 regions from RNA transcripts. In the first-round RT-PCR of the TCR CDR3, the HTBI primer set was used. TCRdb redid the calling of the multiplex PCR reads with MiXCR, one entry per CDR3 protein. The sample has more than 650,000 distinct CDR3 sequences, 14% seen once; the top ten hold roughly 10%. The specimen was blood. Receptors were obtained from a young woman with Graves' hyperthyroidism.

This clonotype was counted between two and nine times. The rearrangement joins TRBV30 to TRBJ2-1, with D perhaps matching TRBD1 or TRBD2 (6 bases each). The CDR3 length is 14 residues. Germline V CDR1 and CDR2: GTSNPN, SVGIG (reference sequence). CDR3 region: CAIRLGGSYNEQFF. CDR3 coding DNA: TGTGCAATTAGACTAGGGGGCTCCTACAATGAGCAGTTCTTC.

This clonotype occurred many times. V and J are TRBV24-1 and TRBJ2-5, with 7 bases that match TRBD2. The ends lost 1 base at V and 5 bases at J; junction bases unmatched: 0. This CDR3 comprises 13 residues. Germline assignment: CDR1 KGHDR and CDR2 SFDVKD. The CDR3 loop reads CATSDFGGETQYF. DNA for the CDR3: TGTGCCACCAGTGATTTCGGGGGGGAGACCCAGTACTTC.

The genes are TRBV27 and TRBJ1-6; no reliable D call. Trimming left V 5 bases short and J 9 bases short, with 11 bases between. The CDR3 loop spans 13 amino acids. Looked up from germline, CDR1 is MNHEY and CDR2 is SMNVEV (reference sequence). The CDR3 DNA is TGTGCCAGCAGTCTTCGGAGCAGTTCACCCCTCCACTTT. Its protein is CASSLRSSSPLHF.

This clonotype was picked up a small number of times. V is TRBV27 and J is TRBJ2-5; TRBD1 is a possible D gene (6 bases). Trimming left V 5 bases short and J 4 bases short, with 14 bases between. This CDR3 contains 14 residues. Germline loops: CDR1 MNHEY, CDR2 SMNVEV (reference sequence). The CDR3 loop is CASSLNRARETQYF. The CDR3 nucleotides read TGTGCCAGCAGTCTGAACAGGGCTCGAGAGACCCAGTACTTC.

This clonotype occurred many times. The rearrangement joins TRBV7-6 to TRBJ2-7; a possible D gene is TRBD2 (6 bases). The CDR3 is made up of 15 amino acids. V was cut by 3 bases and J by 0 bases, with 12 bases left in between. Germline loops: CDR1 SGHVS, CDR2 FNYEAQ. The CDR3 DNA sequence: TGTGCCAGCAGCTTCAATAGCGGCGGCTCCTACGAGCAGTACTTC. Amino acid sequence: CASSFNSGGSYEQYF. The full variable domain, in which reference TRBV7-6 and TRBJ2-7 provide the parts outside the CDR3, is GAGVSQSPRYKVTKRGQDVALRCDPISGHVSLYWYRQALGQGPEFLTYFNYEAQQDKSGLPNDRFSAERPEGSISTLTIQRTEQRDSAMYRCASSFNSGGSYEQYFGPGTRLTVT.

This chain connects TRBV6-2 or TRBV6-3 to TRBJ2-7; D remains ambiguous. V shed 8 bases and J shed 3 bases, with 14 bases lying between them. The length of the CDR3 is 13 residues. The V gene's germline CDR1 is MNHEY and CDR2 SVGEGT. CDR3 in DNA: TGTGCCAGCTTGGCAGATCCCTACTACGAGCAGTACTTC. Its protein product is CASLADPYYEQYF.

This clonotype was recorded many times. The CDR3 DNA reads TGTGCCAGCAGTTCCGGGGGGGCAACCGAGCAGTACTTC. Translated: CASSSGGATEQYF. This chain joins TRBV12-3 or TRBV12-4 and TRBJ2-7; TRBD2 matches 8 bases. V shed 4 bases and J 6 bases; nucleotides not matched to a gene: 5. This CDR3 has 13 residues.

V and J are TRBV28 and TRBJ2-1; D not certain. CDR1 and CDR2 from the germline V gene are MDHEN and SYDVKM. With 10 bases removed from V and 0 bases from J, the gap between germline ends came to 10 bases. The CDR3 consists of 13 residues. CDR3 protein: CAISFSSYNEQFF. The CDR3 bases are TGTGCCATTTCCTTTAGCTCCTACAATGAGCAGTTCTTC.

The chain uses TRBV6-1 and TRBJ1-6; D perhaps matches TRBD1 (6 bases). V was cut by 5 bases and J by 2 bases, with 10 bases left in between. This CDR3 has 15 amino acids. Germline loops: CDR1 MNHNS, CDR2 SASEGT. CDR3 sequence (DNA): TGTGCCAGCAGTAATGACAGGACCTATAATTCACCCCTCCACTTT. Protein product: CASSNDRTYNSPLHF.

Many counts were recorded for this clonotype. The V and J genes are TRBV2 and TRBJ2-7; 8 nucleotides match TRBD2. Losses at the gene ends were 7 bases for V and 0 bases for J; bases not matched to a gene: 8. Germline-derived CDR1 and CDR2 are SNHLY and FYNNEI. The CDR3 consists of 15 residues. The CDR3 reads CASNDPGGDSYEQYF. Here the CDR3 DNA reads TGTGCCAGCAATGATCCGGGAGGGGACTCCTACGAGCAGTACTTC.

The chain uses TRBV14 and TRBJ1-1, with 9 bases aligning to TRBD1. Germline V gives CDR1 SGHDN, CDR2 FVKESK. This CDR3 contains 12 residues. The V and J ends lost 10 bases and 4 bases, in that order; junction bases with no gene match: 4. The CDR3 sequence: CANGQGSTEAFF. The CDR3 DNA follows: TGTGCCAACGGACAGGGGAGCACTGAAGCTTTCTTT.

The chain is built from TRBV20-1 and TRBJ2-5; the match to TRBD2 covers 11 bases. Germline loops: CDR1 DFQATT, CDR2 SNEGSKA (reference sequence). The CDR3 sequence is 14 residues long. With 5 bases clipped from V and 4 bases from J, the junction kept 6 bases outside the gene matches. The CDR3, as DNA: TGCAGTGCTGGTAGCGGGAGGGCCGGAGAGACCCAGTACTTC. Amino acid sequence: CSAGSGRAGETQYF.

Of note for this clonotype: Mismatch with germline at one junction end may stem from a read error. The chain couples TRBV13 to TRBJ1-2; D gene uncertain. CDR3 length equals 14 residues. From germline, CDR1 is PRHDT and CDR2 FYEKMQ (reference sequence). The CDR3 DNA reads TGTGCCAGCAGCCCCGCAATCACCCTCTATGGCTACATCTTC. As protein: CASSPAITLYGYIF.

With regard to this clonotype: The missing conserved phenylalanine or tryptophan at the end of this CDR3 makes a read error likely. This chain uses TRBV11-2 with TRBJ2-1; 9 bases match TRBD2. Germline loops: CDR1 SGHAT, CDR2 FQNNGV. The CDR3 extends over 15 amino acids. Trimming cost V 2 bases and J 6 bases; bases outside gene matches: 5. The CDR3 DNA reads TGTGCCAGCAGCTTACCAGCGGGAGGACTCAATGAGCAGTTCTCC. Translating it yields CASSLPAGGLNEQFS.

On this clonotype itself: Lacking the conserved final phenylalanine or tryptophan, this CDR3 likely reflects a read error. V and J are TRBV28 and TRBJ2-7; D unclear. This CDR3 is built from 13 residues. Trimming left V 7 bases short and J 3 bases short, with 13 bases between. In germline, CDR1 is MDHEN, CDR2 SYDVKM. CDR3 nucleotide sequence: TGTGCCAGCAACGCCCCATCAATCTACGAGCAGTACTCC. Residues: CASNAPSIYEQYS.

The CDR3 loop reads CASSKDGNYGYTF. CDR3 DNA sequence: TGTGCCAGCAGCAAAGACGGAAACTATGGCTACACCTTC. The chain joins TRBV11-2 to TRBJ1-2; no clear D gene. The germline gives CDR1 SGHAT, CDR2 FQNNGV. The V end lost 5 bases, the J end lost 2 bases, and 9 bases lay between the germline ends. This CDR3 is 13 amino acids long.